This T cell receptor beta chain was sequenced for a study of T cell repertoires in cytomegalovirus infection. Looking at the study overall: From public TCR beta signatures came an indication of both CMV infection and matching HLA type.

TCRdb itself ran the reads through MiXCR, one entry per CDR3 protein. The sample holds roughly 81,000 distinct CDR3 sequences, 3.7% seen once. The sample holds many counts of this clonotype. The target antigen is unknown. Study observations and caveats: Clonotypes of TCR beta that were HLA-C-restricted and CMV-specific dominated the ex vivo response. CMV carriers with the relevant HLA were identified by cumulative public TCR beta family frequency.

Germline CDR1 reads MNHEY; CDR2 reads SVGEGT. The CDR3 is 12 residues long. Between the trimmed V and J ends, which lost 7 bases and 3 bases, there was a span of 10 bases. This receptor was taken from a human donor in good health (CMV status not recorded). Some clones in this sample may be carry-over from other donors' samples. The chain has TRBV6-2 or TRBV6-3 and TRBJ2-7; D uncertain. Material for sequencing was PBMCs. The CDR3 sequence is CASNSPRYEQYF. In DNA, the CDR3 is TGTGCCAGCAACTCGCCTCGCTACGAGCAGTACTTC.